This TCR beta chain was sequenced during a study of blood T cell repertoires in COVID-19. Study-wide background: Spain, Italy and the United States supplied samples that represented acute and convalescent COVID-19. The cDNA or gDNA used as material had been derived from T cells, B-cell-depleted T cells, or PBMCs.

CDR3 length equals 14 residues. Trimming at V came to 1 base and at J to 5 bases, leaving 2 bases not matched to a gene. The germline CDR1 and CDR2 sequences are SGHRS and YFSETQ. Study processing details: Researchers report that nucleated cell counts were estimated from reference gene primer amplification. Sequencing used immunoSEQ multiplex PCR; TCRdb keeps in-frame clones, though not all of them. Clonal size and the V and J genes are those of that table, whereas D and trimming came from the DNA. The sample holds about 90,000 clones, 80% seen once. The sequence came from a woman in her 70s with acute or convalescent COVID-19. This rearrangement joins TRBV5-1 to TRBJ2-2; 7 bases map to TRBD1. Sequenced input: peripheral blood. The CDR3, as DNA: TGCGCCAGCAGCTTGACGACAGGGACCGGGGAGCTGTTTTTT. Residues: CASSLTTGTGELFF. Supplemented by reference TRBV5-1 and TRBJ2-2, the full variable domain reads KAGVTQTPRYLIKTRGQQVTLSCSPISGHRSVSWYQQTPGQGLQFLFEYFSETQRNKGNFPGRFSGRQFSNSRSEMNVSTLELGDSALYLCASSLTTGTGELFFGEGSRLTVL.